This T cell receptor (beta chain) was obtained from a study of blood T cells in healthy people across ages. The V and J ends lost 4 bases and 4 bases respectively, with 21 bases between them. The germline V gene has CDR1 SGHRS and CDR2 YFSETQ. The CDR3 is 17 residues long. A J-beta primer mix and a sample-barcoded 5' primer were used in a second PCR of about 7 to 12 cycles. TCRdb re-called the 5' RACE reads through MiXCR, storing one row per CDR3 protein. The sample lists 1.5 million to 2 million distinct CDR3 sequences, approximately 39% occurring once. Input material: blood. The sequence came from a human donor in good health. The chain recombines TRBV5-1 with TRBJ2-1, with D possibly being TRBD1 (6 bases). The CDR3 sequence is CASSGTLQGYFYNEQFF. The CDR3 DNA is TGCGCCAGCAGCGGGACCCTACAGGGCTACTTTTACAATGAGCAGTTCTTC.